The rows below give T cell receptor beta chains drawn from one sample of a study of cytomegalovirus exposure and HLA in healthy donors. The method was immunoSEQ multiplex PCR; TCRdb's version includes in-frame clones alone and lacks a portion of them. The repertoire includes roughly 130,000 clones, around 77% of them detected once, and less than 6.5% sits in the top ten. The specimen was PBMCs. Source of these receptors: a man aged 25 to 45 in good health and CMV-seronegative. CDR3s include the opening cysteine and the closing phenylalanine or tryptophan. The order of the fields is V gene, J gene, CDR3 protein.

v_call: TRBV5-4
j_call: TRBJ2-7
cdr3_aa: CASSPTSGGHSYEQYF

v_call: TRBV7-8
j_call: TRBJ2-7
cdr3_aa: CASSFGDRVTYEQYF

v_call: TRBV5-1
j_call: TRBJ1-5
cdr3_aa: CASSYDGDQPQHF

v_call: TRBV5-1
j_call: TRBJ2-2
cdr3_aa: CASSADRGNTGELFF

v_call: TRBV19
j_call: TRBJ2-7
cdr3_aa: CASSMRQSYEQYF

v_call: TRBV25-1
j_call: TRBJ1-3
cdr3_aa: CASGVAGLNTIYF

v_call: TRBV7-9
j_call: TRBJ2-3
cdr3_aa: CASRPTSGSTDTQYF

v_call: TRBV7-2
j_call: TRBJ2-3
cdr3_aa: CASSPKRISTDTQYF

v_call: TRBV28
j_call: TRBJ1-2
cdr3_aa: CASSLRGSLDYGYTF

v_call: TRBV28
j_call: TRBJ1-4
cdr3_aa: CASSFRQRIEKLFF

v_call: TRBV29-1
j_call: TRBJ2-5
cdr3_aa: CSALQGAETQYF

v_call: TRBV5-1
j_call: TRBJ1-5
cdr3_aa: CASSLEDGGRQPQHF

v_call: TRBV27
j_call: TRBJ2-3
cdr3_aa: CASSLRGTDTQYF

v_call: TRBV5-1
j_call: TRBJ2-3
cdr3_aa: CASTLSGSTDTQYF

v_call: TRBV7-9
j_call: TRBJ1-5
cdr3_aa: CASSLGQGNQPQHF

v_call: TRBV6-1
j_call: TRBJ2-1
cdr3_aa: CASRPGLAGGNEQFF

v_call: TRBV4-1
j_call: TRBJ1-5
cdr3_aa: CASSFRASNQPQHF

v_call: TRBV2
j_call: TRBJ2-1
cdr3_aa: CASSEGSEQFF

v_call: TRBV7-2
j_call: TRBJ2-7
cdr3_aa: CASSSLGQSYEQYF

v_call: TRBV6-7
j_call: TRBJ1-4
cdr3_aa: CASSYSGRAPTNEKLFF

v_call: TRBV7-2
j_call: TRBJ1-2
cdr3_aa: CASSLDGISGYTF

v_call: TRBV7-9
j_call: TRBJ2-5
cdr3_aa: CATGAALWGQETQYF

v_call: TRBV19
j_call: TRBJ2-1
cdr3_aa: CASSTGLAGSDEQFF

v_call: TRBV6-6
j_call: TRBJ2-7
cdr3_aa: CASRNTSGGTYEQYF

v_call: TRBV2
j_call: TRBJ1-1
cdr3_aa: CASSVNAWGAEAFF

v_call: TRBV30
j_call: TRBJ1-3
cdr3_aa: CAWARGSSGNTIYF

v_call: TRBV7-9
j_call: TRBJ1-2
cdr3_aa: CASSLRTGDSNYGYTF

v_call: TRBV28
j_call: TRBJ1-2
cdr3_aa: CASSLSSLAAERYGYTF

v_call: TRBV7-9
j_call: TRBJ1-5
cdr3_aa: CASSTQEDQPQHF

v_call: TRBV28
j_call: TRBJ2-7
cdr3_aa: CASSFGGSYEQYF

v_call: TRBV30
j_call: TRBJ1-2
cdr3_aa: CAWSVKGATHNGYTF

v_call: TRBV18
j_call: TRBJ2-1
cdr3_aa: CASSRASGGPGEQFF

v_call: TRBV27
j_call: TRBJ1-4
cdr3_aa: CASRRYRDSNEKLFF

v_call: TRBV5-5
j_call: TRBJ1-3
cdr3_aa: CASSTERETGNTIYF

v_call: TRBV10-1
j_call: TRBJ1-1
cdr3_aa: CASSLGQDTEAFF

v_call: TRBV6-5
j_call: TRBJ1-1
cdr3_aa: CASSSGLGGTEAFF

v_call: TRBV7-9
j_call: TRBJ2-1
cdr3_aa: CASSSPGQGGNEQFF

v_call: TRBV28
j_call: TRBJ2-1
cdr3_aa: CASRGTSGAHYNEQFF

v_call: TRBV5-1
j_call: TRBJ2-2
cdr3_aa: CASSSNRNTGELFF

v_call: TRBV5-1
j_call: TRBJ2-3
cdr3_aa: CASSLVPVGTSGSERDTQYF

v_call: TRBV28
j_call: TRBJ2-5
cdr3_aa: CATSEMGQLAGALETQYF

v_call: TRBV5-6
j_call: TRBJ1-2
cdr3_aa: CASSRKSVTGGGYTF